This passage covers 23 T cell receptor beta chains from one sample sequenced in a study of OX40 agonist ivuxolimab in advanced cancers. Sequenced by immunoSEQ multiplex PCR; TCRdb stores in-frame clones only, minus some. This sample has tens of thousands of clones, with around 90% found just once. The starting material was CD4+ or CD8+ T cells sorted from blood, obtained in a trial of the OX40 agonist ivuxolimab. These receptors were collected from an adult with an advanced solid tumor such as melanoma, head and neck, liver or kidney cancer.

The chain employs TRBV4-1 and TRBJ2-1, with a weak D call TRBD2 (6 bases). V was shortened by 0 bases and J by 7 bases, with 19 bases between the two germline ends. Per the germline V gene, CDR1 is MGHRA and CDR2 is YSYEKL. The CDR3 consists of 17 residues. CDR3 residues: CASSQDRMWGVRNEQFF. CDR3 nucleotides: TGCGCCAGCAGCCAAGATCGTATGTGGGGGGTACGGAATGAGCAGTTCTTC.

In nucleotides, the CDR3 is TGTGCCAGCAGCTTGGGACAGGACCTCCGGGAGACCCAGTACTTC. Translating it yields CASSLGQDLRETQYF. The chain links TRBV5-4 to TRBJ2-5; D may be TRBD1 (6 bases). The germline V and J ends were trimmed by 0 bases and 5 bases, with 14 bases remaining between them. The CDR3 covers 15 residues. Germline loops: CDR1 SGHNT, CDR2 YYREEE (reference sequence).

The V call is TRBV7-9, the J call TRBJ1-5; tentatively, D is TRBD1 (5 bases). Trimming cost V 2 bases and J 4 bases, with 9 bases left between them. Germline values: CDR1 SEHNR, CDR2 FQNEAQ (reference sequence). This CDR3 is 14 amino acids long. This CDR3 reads CASSLRGVNQPQHF. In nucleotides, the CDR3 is TGTGCCAGCAGCTTAAGAGGGGTGAATCAGCCCCAGCATTTT.

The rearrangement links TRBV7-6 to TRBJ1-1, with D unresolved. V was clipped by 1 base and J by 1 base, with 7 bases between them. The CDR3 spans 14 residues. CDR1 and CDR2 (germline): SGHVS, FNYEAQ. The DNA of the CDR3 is TGTGCCAGCAGCTTAGGGGAATGGAACACTGAAGCTTTCTTT. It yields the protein CASSLGEWNTEAFF.

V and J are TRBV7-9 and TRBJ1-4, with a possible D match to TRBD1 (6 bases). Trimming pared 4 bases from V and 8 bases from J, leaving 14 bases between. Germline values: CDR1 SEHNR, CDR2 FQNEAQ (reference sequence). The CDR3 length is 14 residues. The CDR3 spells CASSSPGVVEKLFF. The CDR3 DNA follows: TGTGCCAGCAGCTCCCCAGGGGTAGTAGAAAAACTGTTTTTT.

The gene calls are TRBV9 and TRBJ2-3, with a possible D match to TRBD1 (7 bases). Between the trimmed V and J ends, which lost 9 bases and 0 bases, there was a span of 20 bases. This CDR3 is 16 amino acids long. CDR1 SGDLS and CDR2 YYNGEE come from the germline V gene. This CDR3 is CATAATGTFSTDTQYF. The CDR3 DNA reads TGTGCCACCGCGGCGACAGGGACTTTTAGCACAGATACGCAGTATTTT.

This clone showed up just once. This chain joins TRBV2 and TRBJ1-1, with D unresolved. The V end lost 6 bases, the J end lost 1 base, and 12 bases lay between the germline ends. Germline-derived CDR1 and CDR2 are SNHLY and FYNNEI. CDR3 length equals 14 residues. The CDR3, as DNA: TGTGCCAGCAGGGTAGACGGTGCGAACACTGAAGCTTTCTTT. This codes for CASRVDGANTEAFF.

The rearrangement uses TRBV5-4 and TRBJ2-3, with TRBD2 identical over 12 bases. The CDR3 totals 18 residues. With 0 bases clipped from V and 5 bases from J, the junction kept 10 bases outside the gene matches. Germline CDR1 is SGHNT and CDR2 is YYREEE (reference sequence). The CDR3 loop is CASSLARASGRAKDTQYF. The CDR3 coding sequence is TGTGCCAGCAGCTTGGCGAGGGCTAGCGGGAGGGCCAAAGATACGCAGTATTTT.

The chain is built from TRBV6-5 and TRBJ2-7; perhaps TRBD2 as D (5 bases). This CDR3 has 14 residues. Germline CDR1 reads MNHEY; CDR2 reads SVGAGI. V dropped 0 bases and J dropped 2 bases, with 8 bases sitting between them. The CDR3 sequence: CASSYSTGTYEQYF. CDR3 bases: TGTGCCAGCAGTTACTCTACGGGAACCTACGAGCAGTACTTC.

In nucleotides, the CDR3 is TGCGCCAGCAGTGATAATAGCGGGAGCATCCAAAACATTCAGTACTTC. Its protein product is CASSDNSGSIQNIQYF. J is TRBJ2-4 and V is TRBV10-2, with 9 bases matching TRBD2. Germline values: CDR1 WSHSY, CDR2 SAAADI. V trimming: 3 bases; J trimming: 5 bases; junction bases outside the gene matches: 8. This CDR3 has 16 residues.

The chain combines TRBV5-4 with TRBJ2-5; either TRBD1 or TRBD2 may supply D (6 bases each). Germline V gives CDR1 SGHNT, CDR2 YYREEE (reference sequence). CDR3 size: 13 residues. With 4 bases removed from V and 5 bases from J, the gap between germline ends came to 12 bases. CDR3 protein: CASSGGPPETQYF. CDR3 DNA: TGTGCCAGCAGCGGGGGGCCCCCCGAGACCCAGTACTTC.

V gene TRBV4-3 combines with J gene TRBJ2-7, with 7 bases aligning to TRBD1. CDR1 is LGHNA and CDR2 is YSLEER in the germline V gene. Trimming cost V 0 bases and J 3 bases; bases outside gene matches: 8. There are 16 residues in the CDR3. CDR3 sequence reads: CASSQDIPTGFYEQYF. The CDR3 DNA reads TGCGCCAGCAGCCAAGATATACCGACAGGGTTCTACGAGCAGTACTTC.

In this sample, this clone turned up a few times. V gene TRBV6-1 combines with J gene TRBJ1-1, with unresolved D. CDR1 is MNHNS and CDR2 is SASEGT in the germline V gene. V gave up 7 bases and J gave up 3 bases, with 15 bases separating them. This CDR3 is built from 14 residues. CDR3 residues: CASMGSTPDTEAFF. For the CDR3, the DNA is TGTGCCAGCATGGGATCTACCCCGGACACTGAAGCTTTCTTT.

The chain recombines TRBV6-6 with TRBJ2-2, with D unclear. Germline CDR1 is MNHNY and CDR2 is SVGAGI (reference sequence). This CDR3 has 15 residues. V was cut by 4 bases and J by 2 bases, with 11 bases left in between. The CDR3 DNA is TGTGCCAGCAGTTTTACTGGGGTCAACACCGGGGAGCTGTTTTTT. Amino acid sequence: CASSFTGVNTGELFF.

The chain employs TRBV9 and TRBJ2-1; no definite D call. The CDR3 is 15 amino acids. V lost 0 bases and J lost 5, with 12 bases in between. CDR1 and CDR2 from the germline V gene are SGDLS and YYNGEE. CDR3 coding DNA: TGTGCCAGCAGCGTAGCGGTGGGCGCGAACAATGAGCAGTTCTTC. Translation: CASSVAVGANNEQFF. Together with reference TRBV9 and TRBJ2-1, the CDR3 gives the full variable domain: DSGVTQTPKHLITATGQRVTLRCSPRSGDLSVYWYQQSLDQGLQFLIQYYNGEERAKGNILERFSAQQFPDLHSELNLSSLELGDSALYFCASSVAVGANNEQFFGPGTRLTVL.

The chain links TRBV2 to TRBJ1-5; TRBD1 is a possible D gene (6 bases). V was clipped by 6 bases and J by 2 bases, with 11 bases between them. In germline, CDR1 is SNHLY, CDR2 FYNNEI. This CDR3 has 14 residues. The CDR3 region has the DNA TGTGCCAGCAGCATGGCAGGGGGCAATCAGCCCCAGCATTTT. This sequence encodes CASSMAGGNQPQHF. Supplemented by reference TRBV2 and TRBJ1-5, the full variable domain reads EPEVTQTPSHQVTQMGQEVILRCVPISNHLYFYWYRQILGQKVEFLVSFYNNEISEKSEIFDDQFSVERPDGSNFTLKIRSTKLEDSAMYFCASSMAGGNQPQHFGDGTRLSIL.

Here the CDR3 DNA reads TGCGCCAGCAGCTTGGGACAGGGGTGGGACACTGAAGCTTTCTTT. It yields the protein CASSLGQGWDTEAFF. V usage is TRBV5-1 and J usage is TRBJ1-1; 8 bases line up with TRBD1. Germline assignment: CDR1 SGHRS and CDR2 YFSETQ. The length of the CDR3 is 15 residues. Losses at the gene ends were 0 bases for V and 3 bases for J; bases not matched to a gene: 4.

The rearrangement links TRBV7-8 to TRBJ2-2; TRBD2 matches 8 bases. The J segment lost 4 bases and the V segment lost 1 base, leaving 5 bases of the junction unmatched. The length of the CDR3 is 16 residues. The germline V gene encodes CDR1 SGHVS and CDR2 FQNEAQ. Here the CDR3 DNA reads TGTGCCAGCAGCTTAGAATCGGGACTAGTCACCGGGGAGCTGTTTTTT. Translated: CASSLESGLVTGELFF.

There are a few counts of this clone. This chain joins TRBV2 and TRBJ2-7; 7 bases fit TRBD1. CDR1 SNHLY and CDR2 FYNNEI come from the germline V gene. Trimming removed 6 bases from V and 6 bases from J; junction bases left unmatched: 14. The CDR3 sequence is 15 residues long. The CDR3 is CASSRTGQQIGEQYV. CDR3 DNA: TGTGCCAGCAGCCGTACGGGACAGCAAATTGGCGAGCAGTACGTC.

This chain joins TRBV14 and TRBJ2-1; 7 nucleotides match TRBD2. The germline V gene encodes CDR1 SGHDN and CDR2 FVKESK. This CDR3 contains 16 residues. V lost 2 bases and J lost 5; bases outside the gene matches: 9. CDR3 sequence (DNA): TGTGCCAGCAGCCAAAACAAGGGACTACACCACAATGAGCAGTTCTTC. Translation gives CASSQNKGLHHNEQFF.

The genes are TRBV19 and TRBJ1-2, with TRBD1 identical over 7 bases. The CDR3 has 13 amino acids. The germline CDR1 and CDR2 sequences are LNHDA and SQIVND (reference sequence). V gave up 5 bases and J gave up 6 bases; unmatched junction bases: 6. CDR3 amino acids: CASSDRAWDGYTF. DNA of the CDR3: TGTGCCAGTAGTGACAGGGCCTGGGATGGCTACACCTTC.

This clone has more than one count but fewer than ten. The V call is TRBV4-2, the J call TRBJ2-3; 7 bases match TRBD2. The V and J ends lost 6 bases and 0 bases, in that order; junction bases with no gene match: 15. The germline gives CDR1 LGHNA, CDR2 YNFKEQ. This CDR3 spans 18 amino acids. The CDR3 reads CASRHHGPKAGSTDTQYF. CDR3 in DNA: TGTGCCAGCAGACATCACGGGCCCAAAGCGGGGAGCACAGATACGCAGTATTTT.

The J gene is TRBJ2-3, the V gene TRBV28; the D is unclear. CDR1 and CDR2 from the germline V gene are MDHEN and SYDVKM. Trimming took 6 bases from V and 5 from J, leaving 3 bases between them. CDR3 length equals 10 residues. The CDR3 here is CASRGDTQYF. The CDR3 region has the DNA TGTGCCAGCAGGGGAGATACGCAGTATTTT. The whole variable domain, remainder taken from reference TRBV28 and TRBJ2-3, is DVKVTQSSRYLVKRTGEKVFLECVQDMDHENMFWYRQDPGLGLRLIYFSYDVKMKEKGDIPEGYSVSREKKERFSLILESASTNQTSMYLCASRGDTQYFGPGTRLTVL.